The rows below give T cell receptor beta chains drawn from one sample of a study of OX40 agonist ivuxolimab in advanced cancers. Some clones are missing from TCRdb's copy, which holds only in-frame ones; the method was immunoSEQ multiplex PCR. The table lists 55,000 to 65,000 clones, under 90% of them singletons, with roughly 2% in the top ten. Sample: CD4+ or CD8+ T cells sorted from blood, taken in a trial of the OX40 agonist ivuxolimab. The receptors were sampled from an adult with an advanced solid tumor such as melanoma, head and neck, liver or kidney cancer. CDR3s include the opening cysteine and the closing phenylalanine or tryptophan. The D gene is left open where the match is weak. Expanded clones are given a class, and other clones once, few, many or no size at all.

J: TRBJ1-3; V: TRBV2; size: NA; D: NA; DNA: TGTGCCAGCAGTGCTTCTTCCTACTCTGGAAACACCATATATTTT; CDR3: CASSASSYSGNTIYF
J: TRBJ1-6; V: TRBV30; size: NA; D: TRBD1; DNA: TGTGCCTGGAGTGTACGGGACAGGATGCCCTATAATTCACCCCTCCACTTT; CDR3: CAWSVRDRMPYNSPLHF
J: TRBJ2-7; V: TRBV2; size: NA; D: TRBD1; DNA: TGTGCCAGCAGGGATCCCGGGACAGGGGGTTACGAGCAGTACTTC; CDR3: CASRDPGTGGYEQYF
J: TRBJ1-5; V: TRBV7-9; size: NA; D: NA; DNA: TGTGCCAGCAGCTTAGCTGGGGGCGAGCCCCAGCATTTT; CDR3: CASSLAGGEPQHF
J: TRBJ2-7; V: TRBV2; size: NA; D: TRBD2; DNA: TGTGCCAGCAGTAAAGGGGCTAGCGGGCTAAGCTACGAGCAGTACTTC; CDR3: CASSKGASGLSYEQYF
J: TRBJ2-1; V: TRBV4-1; size: once; D: TRBD1; DNA: TGCGCCAGCAGCCAAGATACAGGGGGCTCCTACAATGAGCAGTTCTTC; CDR3: CASSQDTGGSYNEQFF
J: TRBJ1-1; V: TRBV6-1; size: NA; D: NA; DNA: TGTGCCAGCAGTTTACAGGGTGAAGCTTTCTTT; CDR3: CASSLQGEAFF
J: TRBJ2-7; V: TRBV5-1; size: few; D: TRBD1; DNA: TGCGCCAGCAGCCTCCGGGACAGGGGCTACGAGCAGTACTTC; CDR3: CASSLRDRGYEQYF
J: TRBJ2-1; V: TRBV6-1; size: NA; D: TRBD2; DNA: TGTGCCATTCGGGAGGGCCGGGGTGAGCAGTTCTTC; CDR3: CAIREGRGEQFF
J: TRBJ2-7; V: TRBV19; size: NA; D: TRBD1; DNA: TGTGCCAGTAGTACTCGACAGGGGCCACCTCCCTACGAGCAGTACTTC; CDR3: CASSTRQGPPPYEQYF
J: TRBJ2-2; V: TRBV28; size: NA; D: TRBD2; DNA: TGTGCCAGCAGCCCCCTAGCGGCGAACACCGGGGAGCTGTTTTTT; CDR3: CASSPLAANTGELFF
J: TRBJ2-7; V: TRBV27; size: NA; D: TRBD1; DNA: TGTGCCAGCAGTTTCTCGTGGACAGGGGGCTCCTACGAGCAGTACTTC; CDR3: CASSFSWTGGSYEQYF
J: TRBJ2-5; V: TRBV10-2; size: NA; D: TRBD2; DNA: TGCGCCAGCAGTGAGGGGAGACTAGCGGGAGGAAGGAGTGAGACCCAGTACTTC; CDR3: CASSEGRLAGGRSETQYF
J: TRBJ2-3; V: TRBV19; size: NA; D: NA; DNA: TGTGCCAGTAGTATGGGAGCAGGAGATACGCAGTATTTT; CDR3: CASSMGAGDTQYF
J: TRBJ2-3; V: TRBV29-1; size: few; D: NA; DNA: TGCAGCGTCGCCTCCGGGACAGATACGCAGTATTTT; CDR3: CSVASGTDTQYF
J: TRBJ1-2; V: TRBV5-4; size: NA; D: NA; DNA: TGTGCCAGCAGCCCCCTGACTAGTCCCAACTATGGCTACACCTTC; CDR3: CASSPLTSPNYGYTF
J: TRBJ1-1; V: TRBV19; size: NA; D: NA; DNA: TGTGCCAGTACCCGGACAGCAAAGAACACTGAAGCTTTCTTT; CDR3: CASTRTAKNTEAFF
J: TRBJ2-7; V: TRBV5-6; size: NA; D: TRBD1; DNA: TGTGCCAGCAGCCCCGGGACAGGGGGATACGAGCAGTACTTC; CDR3: CASSPGTGGYEQYF
J: TRBJ1-2; V: TRBV7-9; size: NA; D: TRBD1; DNA: TGTGCCAGCAGCTTTGGACAGGGAGATGGCTACACCTTC; CDR3: CASSFGQGDGYTF
J: TRBJ2-1; V: TRBV7-8; size: NA; D: NA; DNA: TGTGCCAGCAGCCCCCGACGGGGCCCGTACAATGAGCAGTTCTTC; CDR3: CASSPRRGPYNEQFF
J: TRBJ2-5; V: TRBV7-8; size: NA; D: TRBD2; DNA: TGTGCCAGCAGCTTAGGAGATGGGACTAAAGAGACCCAGTACTTC; CDR3: CASSLGDGTKETQYF
J: TRBJ2-7; V: TRBV28; size: NA; D: NA; DNA: TGTGCCAGCACCTCCCCTAGTCGCAACGAGCAGTACTTC; CDR3: CASTSPSRNEQYF
J: TRBJ2-3; V: TRBV5-1; size: once; D: NA; DNA: TGCGCCAGCAGCGTGGACCTAGCAGGTTTGGATACGCAGTATTTT; CDR3: CASSVDLAGLDTQYF
J: TRBJ1-1; V: TRBV7-8; size: NA; D: NA; DNA: TGTGCCAGCAGCTTAGCTGGCACTGAAGCTTTCTTT; CDR3: CASSLAGTEAFF
J: TRBJ2-6; V: TRBV15; size: NA; D: NA; DNA: TGTGCCACCAGCCCCGGGCAGGGATCTGGGGCCAACGTCCTGACTTTC; CDR3: CATSPGQGSGANVLTF
J: TRBJ1-1; V: TRBV11-1; size: NA; D: NA; DNA: TGTGCCAGCCGCTCCGGAGGGGACGGCACTGAAGCTTTCTTT; CDR3: CASRSGGDGTEAFF
J: TRBJ2-3; V: TRBV11-2; size: NA; D: NA; DNA: TGTGCCAGCAGCTTGAGACCGTCCGGATACACAGATACGCAGTATTTT; CDR3: CASSLRPSGYTDTQYF
J: TRBJ2-7; V: TRBV10-3; size: NA; D: NA; DNA: TGTGCCATCAGTGAGTCGGGCAGCCACCTGGTCTTC; CDR3: CAISESGSHLVF
J: TRBJ2-5; V: TRBV5-4; size: NA; D: TRBD1; DNA: TGTGCCAGCAGTGGGACAGGTGTGAGGGAGACCCAGTACTTC; CDR3: CASSGTGVRETQYF
J: TRBJ2-5; V: TRBV20-1; size: NA; D: TRBD2; DNA: TGCAGTCTGGCGGGGGAAGAGACCCAGTACTTC; CDR3: CSLAGEETQYF
J: TRBJ2-1; V: TRBV9; size: NA; D: NA; DNA: TGTGCCAGCAGCGCACCCTTCGTGGGCGATGAGCAGTTCTTC; CDR3: CASSAPFVGDEQFF
J: TRBJ2-3; V: TRBV5-1; size: NA; D: NA; DNA: TGCGCCAGCACCCTGGATCGGGGCGCTTCAGATACGCAGTATTTT; CDR3: CASTLDRGASDTQYF
J: TRBJ2-3; V: TRBV7-6; size: NA; D: TRBD2; DNA: TGTGCCAGCAGCTCTATCGGGACTAGCGGGGTTGATACGCAGTATTTT; CDR3: CASSSIGTSGVDTQYF
J: TRBJ2-2; V: TRBV19; size: NA; D: NA; DNA: TGTGCCAGTAGTATAGACCGGACGGCGAACACCGGGGAGCTGTTTTTT; CDR3: CASSIDRTANTGELFF
J: TRBJ1-2; V: TRBV9; size: NA; D: NA; DNA: TGTGCCAGCAGCTTCGCCCCCCGGGTTCAAACTTATGGCTACACCTTC; CDR3: CASSFAPRVQTYGYTF
J: TRBJ2-7; V: TRBV10-3; size: NA; D: NA; DNA: TGTGCCATCAGCCCGGGACCGTCAAGCGGGTTTAGAGACGAGCAGTACTTC; CDR3: CAISPGPSSGFRDEQYF
J: TRBJ2-5; V: TRBV28; size: NA; D: TRBD2; DNA: TGTGCCAGCAATGCGGGAGGAAAGGAGACCCAGTACTTC; CDR3: CASNAGGKETQYF
J: TRBJ2-1; V: TRBV28; size: NA; D: TRBD2; DNA: TGTGCCAGCAGTTTAGGCCCTCCAGCGGGAGTTTACAATGAGCAGTTCTTC; CDR3: CASSLGPPAGVYNEQFF
J: TRBJ2-2; V: TRBV30; size: NA; D: NA; DNA: TGTGCCTGGAGTGTACCCGGGACATTGAAAACCGGGGAGCTGTTTTTT; CDR3: CAWSVPGTLKTGELFF
J: TRBJ1-2; V: TRBV10-3; size: few; D: NA; DNA: TGTGCCACCCAGTCCTCGGGACATGGCTACACCTTC; CDR3: CATQSSGHGYTF
J: TRBJ1-1; V: TRBV2; size: NA; D: NA; DNA: TGTGCCAGCAGTGTGTGGAGGACTGAAGCTTTCTTT; CDR3: CASSVWRTEAFF
J: TRBJ2-5; V: TRBV1; size: NA; D: NA; DNA: TGCACCAGCAGCCACCCCCGGGAGAAGCAAGAGACCCAGTACTTC; CDR3: CTSSHPREKQETQYF
J: TRBJ1-1; V: TRBV2; size: NA; D: TRBD1; DNA: TGTGCCAGCAGCTTGACAGGGGTCACCACTGAAGCTTTCTTT; CDR3: CASSLTGVTTEAFF
J: TRBJ1-2; V: TRBV6-5; size: NA; D: TRBD1; DNA: TGTGCCAGCAGCCCGGACAGGGGAGGTGGCTACACCTTC; CDR3: CASSPDRGGGYTF
J: TRBJ2-7; V: TRBV20-1; size: once; D: NA; DNA: TGCAGTGCTATTAGTGACGAGCAGTACTTC; CDR3: CSAISDEQYF
J: TRBJ2-1; V: TRBV11-2; size: NA; D: TRBD2; DNA: TGTGCCAGCAGCTTATACGGGACTAGTGAGGAGCAGTTCTTC; CDR3: CASSLYGTSEEQFF
J: TRBJ2-5; V: TRBV5-1; size: NA; D: TRBD2; DNA: TGCGCCAGCAGCCCCGGACTAGCGGGACAACAAGAGACCCAGTACTTC; CDR3: CASSPGLAGQQETQYF
J: TRBJ2-5; V: TRBV5-4; size: NA; D: NA; DNA: TGTGCCAGCAGCTTGGCCTATGGGACGGAGACCCAGTACTTC; CDR3: CASSLAYGTETQYF
J: TRBJ2-1; V: TRBV29-1; size: NA; D: TRBD1; DNA: TGCAGCGTTGTCGGACAGGGCCTTAAAGAGCAGTTCTTC; CDR3: CSVVGQGLKEQFF
J: TRBJ2-1; V: TRBV30; size: NA; D: TRBD2; DNA: TGTGCCTGGAGGAACCCGGGACTAGCGAGAACCTACAATGAGCAGTTCTTC; CDR3: CAWRNPGLARTYNEQFF
J: TRBJ2-7; V: TRBV5-1; size: NA; D: TRBD2; DNA: TGCGCCAGCAGCTTGGTTCTAGCGGGAGGGAACGAGCAGTACTTC; CDR3: CASSLVLAGGNEQYF
J: TRBJ2-2; V: TRBV2; size: NA; D: NA; DNA: TGTGCCAGCAGTGGGCTGAATTACCAGAACACCGGGGAGCTGTTTTTT; CDR3: CASSGLNYQNTGELFF
J: TRBJ2-5; V: TRBV7-2; size: NA; D: NA; DNA: TGTGCCAGCAGCTTCAGGGCGGAGACCCAGTACTTC; CDR3: CASSFRAETQYF
J: TRBJ2-3; V: TRBV18; size: NA; D: TRBD2; DNA: TGTGCCAGCTCACCACGGCTAGCGGATACAGATACGCAGTATTTT; CDR3: CASSPRLADTDTQYF
J: TRBJ2-2; V: TRBV19; size: NA; D: TRBD2; DNA: TGTGCCGGATCAAGGACTAGTCGAACCGGGGAGCTGTTTTTT; CDR3: CAGSRTSRTGELFF
J: TRBJ2-7; V: TRBV28; size: NA; D: NA; DNA: TGTGCCAGCAGTTTGCGGACGCCCTACGAGCAGTACTTC; CDR3: CASSLRTPYEQYF
J: TRBJ2-6; V: TRBV5-8; size: NA; D: NA; DNA: TGTGCCAGCAGCTTGGTTACGGTCTCGCGTTCTGGGGCCAACGTCCTGACTTTC; CDR3: CASSLVTVSRSGANVLTF